These T cell receptor beta chains were read from a single sample in a study of STAT3 mutations in large granular lymphocyte leukemia. Profiling relied on immunoSEQ multiplex PCR, and the TCRdb table lists in-frame clones only, not all of them. The table has some 37,000 clones, about 88% seen once. Sample: PBMCs. These receptor sequences come from a human donor with T large granular lymphocyte leukemia. Some clones in this sample may be carry-over from other donors' samples. CDR3s include the opening cysteine and the closing phenylalanine or tryptophan. The D gene is left open where the match is weak. Clone size is stated in some rows and not others, as once, few, many or a class when expanded.

J gene | clone size | V gene | D gene | CDR3 protein | CDR3 DNA
TRBJ2-7 | NA | TRBV15 | TRBD1 | CATSATGPYEQYF | TGTGCCACCAGCGCGACAGGGCCCTACGAGCAGTACTTC
TRBJ1-2 | NA | TRBV7-2 | NA | CASSFPGASGGYTF | TGTGCCAGCAGCTTCCCCGGGGCCTCGGGAGGCTACACCTTC
TRBJ1-3 | NA | TRBV6-1 | NA | CASSLTGWRNTIYF | TGTGCCAGCAGCCTCACGGGGTGGCGGAACACCATATATTTT
TRBJ1-4 | NA | TRBV5-1 | NA | CASSWGGSGTNEKLFF | TGCGCCAGCAGCTGGGGGGGTTCGGGGACTAATGAAAAACTGTTTTTT
TRBJ2-6 | NA | TRBV4-1 | NA | CASTPSISSGANVLTF | TGCGCCAGCACCCCTTCCATCTCTTCTGGGGCCAACGTCCTGACTTTC
TRBJ2-4 | NA | TRBV5-4 | TRBD1 | CASSLPGQGNQYF | TGTGCCAGCAGCCTCCCGGGACAGGGAAATCAGTACTTC
TRBJ1-1 | NA | TRBV4-1 | NA | CASSQIGNSEAFF | TGCGCCAGCAGCCAAATAGGGAACTCCGAAGCTTTCTTT
TRBJ1-4 | NA | TRBV6-5 | TRBD1 | CASSYTGVHEKLFF | TGTGCCAGCAGTTACACAGGGGTGCATGAAAAACTGTTTTTT
TRBJ1-1 | NA | TRBV27 | NA | CASSSPGSNTEAFF | TGTGCCAGCAGTAGCCCGGGGTCGAACACTGAAGCTTTCTTT
TRBJ1-2 | NA | TRBV5-4 | NA | CASSAQGTPYGYTF | TGTGCCAGCAGCGCCCAGGGGACACCCTATGGCTACACCTTC
TRBJ2-3 | few | TRBV5-6 | TRBD1 | CASSLTTGWPDTQYF | TGTGCCAGCAGCTTGACGACAGGGTGGCCAGATACGCAGTATTTT
TRBJ2-3 | NA | TRBV18 | NA | CASSPPLAGADTQYF | TGTGCCAGCTCACCACCGCTTGCGGGGGCGGATACGCAGTATTTT
TRBJ2-7 | NA | TRBV7-9 | TRBD1 | CASSLGQGAWEQYF | TGTGCCAGCAGCTTAGGACAGGGGGCGTGGGAGCAGTACTTC